This T cell receptor beta chain was recovered during a study of graft-versus-host responses after intestinal transplantation. Study details: Multivisceral, liver-intestinal, or isolated intestinal transplants were received by the recipients. After anti-thymocyte globulin induction, recipients took tacrolimus and steroids for 2 to 3 years. Regarding the study as a whole: Allografts carried high graft-versus-host to host-versus-graft clonal ratios in patients having graft-donor T cell macrochimerism. There were GvH clones found in recipient marrow, and some of them appeared first in ileum or blood.

CDR1 is SEHNR, CDR2 FQNEAQ, per germline (reference sequence). The CDR3 is 14 amino acids. With 5 bases removed from V and 6 bases from J, the gap between germline ends came to 11 bases. A word on this clone: Its specificity is not known.

Produced via immunoSEQ multiplex PCR; TCRdb's table is partial and in-frame only. This table holds roughly 80,000 clones, roughly 90% found once. The clonotype comes from a human patient who received an intestinal transplant, so some T cells may come from the graft donor. The rearrangement uses TRBV7-9 and TRBJ1-6; D remains unclear. The specimen comprised PBMCs, sampled 98 days after intestinal transplantation. The CDR3 loop is CASSPRAANSPLHF. The DNA of the CDR3 is TGTGCCAGCAGCCCGAGGGCGGCTAATTCACCCCTCCACTTT.